The 21 T cell receptor beta chains reported below all come from one sample, sequenced in a study of T cells in Graves' hyperthyroidism and ophthalmopathy. Amplification of TCR beta CDR3 regions was performed using RNA transcripts as template. The HTBI primer set served for first-round RT-PCR of the TCR CDR3. MiXCR, applied by TCRdb to the multiplex PCR reads, yields one record per CDR3 protein. The sample includes under 750,000 distinct CDR3 sequences, roughly 20% of them seen just once. Sequencing was carried out using blood. These receptors were obtained from a woman between 45 and 60 years old with Graves' hyperthyroidism that later progressed to Graves' ophthalmopathy.

This clonotype was counted many times. For the CDR3, the DNA is TGTGCCAGCAGCCCCCGATATGACTACGAGCAGTACTTC. It codes for CASSPRYDYEQYF. The V gene is TRBV13, the J gene TRBJ2-7; no clear D. CDR3 length equals 13 residues. Germline V gene lookup returns CDR1 PRHDT and CDR2 FYEKMQ (reference sequence). V shed 5 bases and J shed 3 bases, with 11 bases lying between them.

This clonotype was picked up one time. An end of the junction differs from the germline gene, which may be a read error. This rearrangement joins TRBV19 to TRBJ1-1, with 7 bases that match TRBD1. The CDR3 spans 15 residues. The germline gives CDR1 LNHDA, CDR2 SQIVND (reference sequence). CDR3 region: CACSGRQGVNTEAFF. As DNA, the CDR3 is TGTGCCTGTAGTGGACGACAGGGAGTGAACACTGAAGCTTTCTTT.

This clonotype was counted at least ten times. The V gene is TRBV6-1, the J gene TRBJ1-2; the D gene is possibly TRBD1 (6 bases). Germline V gene lookup returns CDR1 MNHNS and CDR2 SASEGT. Trimming cost V 6 bases and J 5 bases, with 22 bases left between them. The CDR3 is 16 residues long. The CDR3 sequence: CASRGGRDTQGYGYTF. Here the CDR3 DNA reads TGTGCCAGCAGAGGGGGAAGGGACACTCAAGGGTATGGCTACACCTTC.

This clonotype appeared a few times. The V and J genes are TRBV6-2 or TRBV6-3 and TRBJ2-3, with D perhaps matching TRBD2 (6 bases). This CDR3 comprises 16 residues. Germline CDR1 MNHEY, CDR2 SVGEGT. V was pared by 0 bases and J by 3 bases, with 13 bases between. This CDR3 reads CASSYSIQRVTDTQYF. In nucleotides, the CDR3 is TGTGCCAGCAGTTACTCGATCCAGCGGGTGACAGATACGCAGTATTTT.

In its sample, this clonotype was seen a few times. The genes are TRBV20-1 and TRBJ1-6; D gene uncertain. Germline CDR1 is DFQATT and CDR2 is SNEGSKA (reference sequence). The ends were cut back, 1 base at V and 7 bases at J, with 11 bases in the middle. The CDR3 consists of 14 residues. In DNA form, the CDR3 reads TGCAGTGCTAGAGGCCCGGGGAGGAATTCACCCCTCCACTTT. It encodes CSARGPGRNSPLHF.

The rearrangement links TRBV4-1 to TRBJ2-7; 7 positions match TRBD1. Germline V gene data show CDR1 as MGHRA and CDR2 as YSYEKL. CDR3 size: 16 residues. With 2 bases clipped from V and 5 bases from J, the junction kept 12 bases outside the gene matches. This CDR3 is CASSQTRGQKFNEQYF. The DNA of the CDR3 is TGCGCCAGCAGCCAAACCCGGGGACAGAAGTTTAACGAGCAGTACTTC.

The chain employs TRBV15 and TRBJ1-1, with D possibly matching TRBD1 (5 bases). CDR1 and CDR2 from the germline V gene are LNHNV and YYDKDF (reference sequence). Trimming cost V 5 bases and J 11 bases, with 18 bases left between them. This CDR3 comprises 13 residues. The CDR3 is CATSLRGGVLAFF. The CDR3 nucleotides are TGTGCCACCAGCTTGCGGGGGGGGGTTCTGGCTTTCTTT.

A word on this clonotype: This clone may be a read error of a much larger clone one base away. The chain combines TRBV12-3 or TRBV12-4 with TRBJ2-3, with unresolved D. CDR3 size: 12 residues. CDR3: CASSPLVDTRYF. Written as DNA, the CDR3 is TGTGCCAGCAGCCCGTTGGTGGATACGCGGTATTTT.

In its sample, this clonotype was seen many times. V and J are TRBV3-1 and TRBJ1-2; D unresolved. This CDR3 region has 14 residues. V was shortened by 0 bases and J by 4 bases, with 9 bases between the two germline ends. CDR1 is LGHDT and CDR2 is YNNKEL in the germline V gene (reference sequence). The CDR3 sequence is CASSQEQSLYGYTF. The CDR3 nucleotides read TGTGCCAGCAGCCAAGAACAGAGCCTCTATGGCTACACCTTC.

The sample holds many counts of this clonotype. The chain has TRBV12-3 or TRBV12-4 and TRBJ2-5; 10 nucleotides align to TRBD2. Losses at the gene ends were 3 bases for V and 1 base for J; bases not matched to a gene: 8. This CDR3 has 17 residues. The CDR3 nucleotides are TGTGCCAGCAGTTTTGGGCTAGCGGGGGCTCTCCAAGAGACCCAGTACTTC. This gives the protein CASSFGLAGALQETQYF.

This clonotype was picked up a small number of times. This clone may be a read error of a much larger clone one base away. The chain uses TRBV6-1 and TRBJ2-5; D is undetermined. CDR1 is MNHNS and CDR2 is SASEGT in the germline V gene. CDR3 length equals 14 residues. The V and J ends lost 1 base and 4 bases respectively, with 10 bases between them. As DNA, the CDR3 is TGTGCCAGCAGTGAAGTCGGTCCAGGAGAGACCCAGTACTTC. Amino acids: CASSEVGPGETQYF.

The gene calls are TRBV5-1 and TRBJ2-5; possible D gene TRBD2, 7 bases. V lost 3 bases and J 4 bases, leaving 13 bases between the germline ends. Per germline, CDR1 SGHRS and CDR2 YFSETQ. The CDR3 consists of 14 residues. CDR3 amino acids: CASSWGGGGETQYF. For the CDR3, the DNA is TGCGCCAGCAGCTGGGGGGGCGGTGGAGAGACCCAGTACTTC.

This clonotype was counted a few times. This chain links TRBV12-3 or TRBV12-4 with TRBJ1-2, with unresolved D. Trimming stripped 3 bases from V and 5 bases from J, with 10 bases between. There are 13 residues in the CDR3. The CDR3 sequence is CASSFPGLYGYTF. The CDR3 DNA sequence: TGTGCCAGCAGTTTCCCCGGACTTTATGGCTACACCTTC.

To note about this clonotype: This may be a read error: a much more frequent sequence differs by one nucleotide. The chain recombines TRBV3-1 with TRBJ2-6; 11 nucleotides match TRBD1. The V gene's germline CDR1 is LGHDT and CDR2 YNNKEL (reference sequence). V dropped 4 bases and J dropped 0; count of bases not matched to a gene: 2. The CDR3 covers 17 residues. CDR3 bases: TGTGCCAGCAGCCGCGGGACAGGGGGCTCTGGGGCCAACGTCCTGACTTTC. Protein: CASSRGTGGSGANVLTF.

Regarding this clonotype: An end of the junction differs from the germline gene, which may be a read error. The V call is TRBV20-1, the J call TRBJ2-1; 14 nucleotides align to TRBD2. Germline V gene sequence: CDR1 DFQATT, CDR2 SNEGSKA (reference sequence). The CDR3 totals 14 residues. CDR3 loop: CSAKTSGGANEQSF. In DNA form, the CDR3 reads TGCAGTGCAAAGACTAGCGGGGGGGCCAATGAGCAGTCCTTC.

There are a few counts of this clonotype. This CDR3 reads CASSQTNRVNEQFF. The CDR3 DNA follows: TGTGCCAGCAGCCAAACGAACAGGGTTAATGAGCAGTTCTTC. This chain connects TRBV3-1 to TRBJ2-1; D might be TRBD1 (6 bases). This CDR3 has 14 amino acids. Germline CDR1 is LGHDT and CDR2 is YNNKEL (reference sequence). V was cut by 2 bases and J by 7 bases, with 12 bases left in between.

This clonotype appeared a few times. The chain carries TRBV7-9 and TRBJ2-3; TRBD2 matches at 9 bases. From germline, CDR1 is SEHNR and CDR2 FQNEAQ (reference sequence). The CDR3 consists of 16 residues. J gave up 1 base and V 6 bases, and 8 bases lay outside the gene matches. CDR3: CASSNQRGVGTDTQYF. CDR3 nucleotide sequence: TGTGCCAGCAGTAATCAGCGGGGGGTTGGCACAGATACGCAGTATTTT.

The rearrangement uses TRBV7-2 and TRBJ2-1; D ambiguous. Germline V lookup: CDR1 SGHTA, CDR2 FQGNSA. V was trimmed by 1 base and J by 0 bases, leaving 16 bases between them. The CDR3 contains 18 residues. DNA for the CDR3: TGTGCCAGCAGCTTAGGTTTCGGGTTTCGCCTCTCCTACAATGAGCAGTTCTTC. It translates to CASSLGFGFRLSYNEQFF.

A word on this clonotype: A read error may be the cause here, since a much bigger clone is one base away. CDR3: CASRDRLVGEQETQYF. CDR3 nucleotide sequence: TGTGCCAGCAGAGATCGACTAGTGGGGGAGCAAGAGACCCAGTACTTC. The V and J genes are TRBV2 and TRBJ2-5; D may be TRBD2 (6 bases). Germline V CDR1 and CDR2: SNHLY, FYNNEI. The V end lost 6 bases, the J end lost 2 bases, and 19 bases lay between the germline ends. The CDR3 loop spans 16 amino acids.

This clonotype was picked up a small number of times. The chain combines TRBV4-1 with TRBJ1-5; D is ambiguous. This CDR3 comprises 15 residues. Trimming took off 5 bases at V and 3 bases at J, with 14 bases between the two ends. Germline V gene data show CDR1 as MGHRA and CDR2 as YSYEKL. CDR3 residues: CASSAMDGTNQPQHF. CDR3 DNA sequence: TGCGCCAGCAGCGCAATGGACGGAACCAATCAGCCCCAGCATTTT.

This clonotype showed up many times. The chain carries TRBV11-2 and TRBJ2-2; D is possibly TRBD1 (5 bases). V dropped 3 bases and J dropped 0 bases, with 14 bases sitting between them. Per germline, CDR1 SGHAT and CDR2 FQNNGV. CDR3 length: 17 amino acids. CDR3 DNA: TGTGCCAGCAGCTTTTTTCGTGGGGCCCCGAACACCGGGGAGCTGTTTTTT. It is translated as CASSFFRGAPNTGELFF. The whole variable domain, remainder taken from reference TRBV11-2 and TRBJ2-2, is EAGVAQSPRYKIIEKRQSVAFWCNPISGHATLYWYQQILGQGPKLLIQFQNNGVVDDSQLPKDRFSAERLKGVDSTLKIQPAKLEDSAVYLCASSFFRGAPNTGELFFGEGSRLTVL.